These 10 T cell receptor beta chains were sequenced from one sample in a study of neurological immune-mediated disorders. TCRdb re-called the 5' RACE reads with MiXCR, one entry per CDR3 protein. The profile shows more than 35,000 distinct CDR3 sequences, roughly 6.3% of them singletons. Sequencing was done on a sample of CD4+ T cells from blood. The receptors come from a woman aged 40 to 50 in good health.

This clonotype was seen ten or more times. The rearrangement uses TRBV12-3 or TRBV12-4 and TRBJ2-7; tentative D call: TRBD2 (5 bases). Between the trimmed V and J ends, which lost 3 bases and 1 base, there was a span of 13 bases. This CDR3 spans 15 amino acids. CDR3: CASSFGAAGSYEQYF. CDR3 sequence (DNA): TGTGCCAGCAGTTTCGGAGCGGCAGGATCCTACGAGCAGTACTTC.

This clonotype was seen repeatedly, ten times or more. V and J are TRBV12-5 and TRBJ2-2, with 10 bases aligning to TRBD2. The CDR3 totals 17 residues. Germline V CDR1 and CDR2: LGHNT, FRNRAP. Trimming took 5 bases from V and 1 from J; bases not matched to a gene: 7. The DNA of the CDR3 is TGTGCTAGTGGTACCCTAGCGGGAGCAGGGAACACCGGGGAGCTGTTTTTT. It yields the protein CASGTLAGAGNTGELFF.

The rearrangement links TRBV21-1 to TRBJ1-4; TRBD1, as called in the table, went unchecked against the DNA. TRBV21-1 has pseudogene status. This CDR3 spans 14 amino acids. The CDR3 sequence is CASRRTASDEKLFF. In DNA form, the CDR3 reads TGTGCCAGCAGAAGGACAGCCTCGGATGAAAAACTGTTTTTT.

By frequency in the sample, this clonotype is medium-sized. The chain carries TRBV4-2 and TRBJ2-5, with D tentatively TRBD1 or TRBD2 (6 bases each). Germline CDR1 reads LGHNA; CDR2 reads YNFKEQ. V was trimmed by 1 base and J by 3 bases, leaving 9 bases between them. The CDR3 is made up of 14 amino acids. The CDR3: CASSQGGAEETQYF. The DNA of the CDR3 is TGTGCCAGCAGCCAAGGGGGGGCCGAAGAGACCCAGTACTTC.

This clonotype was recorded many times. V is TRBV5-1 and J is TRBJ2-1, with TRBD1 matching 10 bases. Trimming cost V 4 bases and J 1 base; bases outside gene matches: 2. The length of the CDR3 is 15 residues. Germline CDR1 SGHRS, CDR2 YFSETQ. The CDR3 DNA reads TGCGCCAGCAGCCCGGGACAGGGGTCCTACAATGAGCAGTTCTTC. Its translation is CASSPGQGSYNEQFF.

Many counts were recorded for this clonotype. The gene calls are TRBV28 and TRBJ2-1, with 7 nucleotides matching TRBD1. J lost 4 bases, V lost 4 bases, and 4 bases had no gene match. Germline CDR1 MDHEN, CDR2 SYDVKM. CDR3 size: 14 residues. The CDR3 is CASSYQGVYNEQFF. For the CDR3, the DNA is TGTGCCAGCAGTTACCAGGGGGTTTACAATGAGCAGTTCTTC.

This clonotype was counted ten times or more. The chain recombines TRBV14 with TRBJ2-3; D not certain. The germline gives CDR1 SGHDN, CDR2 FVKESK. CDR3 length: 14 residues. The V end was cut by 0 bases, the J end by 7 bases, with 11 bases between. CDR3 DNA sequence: TGTGCCAGCAGCCAAGACATAAGTGGAAATACGCAGTATTTT. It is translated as CASSQDISGNTQYF.

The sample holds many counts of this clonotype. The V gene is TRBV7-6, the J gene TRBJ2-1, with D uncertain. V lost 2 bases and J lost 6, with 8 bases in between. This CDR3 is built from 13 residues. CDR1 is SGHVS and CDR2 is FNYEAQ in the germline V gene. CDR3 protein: CASSLRHFNEQFF. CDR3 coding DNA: TGTGCCAGCAGCTTAAGGCATTTCAATGAGCAGTTCTTC.

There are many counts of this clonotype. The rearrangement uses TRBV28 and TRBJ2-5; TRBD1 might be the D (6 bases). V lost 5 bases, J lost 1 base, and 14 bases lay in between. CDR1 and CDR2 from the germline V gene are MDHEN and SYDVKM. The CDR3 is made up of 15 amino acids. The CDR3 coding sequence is TGTGCCAGCAGTCTCTCGGTAGGGGGCCAAGAGACCCAGTACTTC. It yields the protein CASSLSVGGQETQYF.

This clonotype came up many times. CDR3 residues: CASTSSGGKNIQYF. CDR3 nucleotide sequence: TGTGCCAGCACCTCTAGTGGGGGGAAAAACATTCAGTACTTC. The chain recombines TRBV12-3 or TRBV12-4 with TRBJ2-4; D is possibly TRBD2 (6 bases). The CDR3 is 14 residues long. The ends were cut back, 7 bases at V and 4 bases at J, with 14 bases in the middle.